These T cell receptor beta chains were read from a single sample in a study of blood T cell repertoires in COVID-19. Clones were sequenced by immunoSEQ multiplex PCR, and TCRdb holds only the in-frame ones, with some missing. The sample includes fewer than 250,000 clones, 88% of them seen just once. Sequencing was carried out using peripheral blood. The source is a woman aged 55-75 years with acute or convalescent COVID-19. Both conserved end residues are part of each CDR3. Each record gives: J gene, D gene, V gene, clone size, CDR3 DNA, CDR3 protein. The D gene is left open where the match is weak. Where a row states a size, it is once, few, many or the class of an expanded clone; other rows omit it.

j_call: TRBJ2-7
d_call: .
v_call: TRBV7-9
clone_size: few
cdr3_nt: TGTGCCAGCAGCTTCAGATACGAGCAGTACTTC
cdr3_aa: CASSFRYEQYF

j_call: TRBJ2-5
d_call: TRBD2
v_call: TRBV5-1
clone_size: .
cdr3_nt: TGCGCCAGCAGCTCCGGGGGACTAGCGGGGGCTCAAGAGACCCAGTACTTC
cdr3_aa: CASSSGGLAGAQETQYF

j_call: TRBJ2-3
d_call: .
v_call: TRBV7-9
clone_size: .
cdr3_nt: TGTGCCAGCAGCTTGGACTTGCCCACAGATACGCAGTATTTT
cdr3_aa: CASSLDLPTDTQYF

j_call: TRBJ1-6
d_call: TRBD1
v_call: TRBV7-9
clone_size: .
cdr3_nt: TGTGCCAGCACAGATTCCGGGACAGGGGATTCACCCCTCCACTTT
cdr3_aa: CASTDSGTGDSPLHF

j_call: TRBJ2-1
d_call: .
v_call: TRBV7-3
clone_size: .
cdr3_nt: TGTGCCAGCAGCTTAATGGCAGGGTCAGATGAGCAGTTCTTC
cdr3_aa: CASSLMAGSDEQFF

j_call: TRBJ2-7
d_call: .
v_call: TRBV6-1
clone_size: .
cdr3_nt: TGTGCCAGCAGTGAAGGGGGAGGCTCCTACGAGCAGTACTTC
cdr3_aa: CASSEGGGSYEQYF

j_call: TRBJ1-4
d_call: .
v_call: TRBV30
clone_size: .
cdr3_nt: TGTGCCTACCAATACTCCCTCCAATCTGAAAAACTGTTTTTT
cdr3_aa: CAYQYSLQSEKLFF

j_call: TRBJ2-3
d_call: .
v_call: TRBV3-1/TRBV3-2
clone_size: .
cdr3_nt: TGTGCCAGCAGCCAAGTAAGAGACTATGGGCGTAGCACAGATACGCAGTATTTT
cdr3_aa: CASSQVRDYGRSTDTQYF

j_call: TRBJ1-1
d_call: TRBD1
v_call: TRBV28
clone_size: .
cdr3_nt: TGTGCCAGCACCCCCGGGACAGGGGTCGTGGTGATCACTGAAGCTTTCTTT
cdr3_aa: CASTPGTGVVVITEAFF

j_call: TRBJ2-2
d_call: TRBD2
v_call: TRBV10-1
clone_size: .
cdr3_nt: TGCGCCAGCAGTCTAGCGGGAGGACGGACCGGGGAGCTGTTTTTT
cdr3_aa: CASSLAGGRTGELFF

j_call: TRBJ1-2
d_call: .
v_call: TRBV7-2
clone_size: .
cdr3_nt: TGTGCCAGCAGCTTGACAGCGAACTATGGCTACACCTTC
cdr3_aa: CASSLTANYGYTF

j_call: TRBJ1-2
d_call: .
v_call: TRBV5-4
clone_size: .
cdr3_nt: TGTGCCAGCAGCTCACGACTGTACGTCTATGGCTACACCTTC
cdr3_aa: CASSSRLYVYGYTF

j_call: TRBJ1-1
d_call: TRBD1
v_call: TRBV25-1
clone_size: .
cdr3_nt: TGTGCCAGCAGCTCCCCGGGACAGGGTGGCACTGAAGCTTTCTTT
cdr3_aa: CASSSPGQGGTEAFF

j_call: TRBJ2-5
d_call: .
v_call: TRBV7-9
clone_size: .
cdr3_nt: TGTGCCAGCAGCTTACAGGGGCGAGAGACCCAGTACTTC
cdr3_aa: CASSLQGRETQYF

j_call: TRBJ1-5
d_call: .
v_call: TRBV27
clone_size: .
cdr3_nt: TGTGCCAGTACACCCCCGGACAGCCTCAATCAGCCCCAGCATTTT
cdr3_aa: CASTPPDSLNQPQHF

j_call: TRBJ2-5
d_call: .
v_call: TRBV11-3
clone_size: .
cdr3_nt: TGTGCCAGCAGCCGTGGGGCGGGGCGAGGAGAGACCCAGTACTTC
cdr3_aa: CASSRGAGRGETQYF

j_call: TRBJ1-4
d_call: TRBD1
v_call: TRBV19
clone_size: .
cdr3_nt: TGTGCCAGTGGGACCGGGACAGGAGTTTTTAATGAAAAACTGTTTTTT
cdr3_aa: CASGTGTGVFNEKLFF

j_call: TRBJ2-3
d_call: TRBD2
v_call: TRBV24-1
clone_size: .
cdr3_nt: TGTGCCACCAGTGCTTCGCTTGGGACTAGCGGGGGGGTTAGCACAGATACGCAGTATTTT
cdr3_aa: CATSASLGTSGGVSTDTQYF

j_call: TRBJ1-5
d_call: .
v_call: TRBV12-3/TRBV12-4
clone_size: once
cdr3_nt: TGTGCCAGCAGTTTAGGAGAAAATCAGCCCCAGCATTTT
cdr3_aa: CASSLGENQPQHF

j_call: TRBJ1-5
d_call: TRBD1
v_call: TRBV24-1
clone_size: .
cdr3_nt: TGTGCCACCAGTGACGTGGGACAGAACCATCAGCCCCAGCATTTT
cdr3_aa: CATSDVGQNHQPQHF

j_call: TRBJ2-1
d_call: .
v_call: TRBV6-4
clone_size: .
cdr3_nt: TGTGCCAGCAGTGACTTCCTTTATTCTGAGCAGTTCTTC
cdr3_aa: CASSDFLYSEQFF

j_call: TRBJ2-1
d_call: .
v_call: TRBV27
clone_size: .
cdr3_nt: TGTGCCAGCAGTGAGACCTACAATGAGCAGTTCTTC
cdr3_aa: CASSETYNEQFF

j_call: TRBJ1-5
d_call: TRBD1
v_call: TRBV18
clone_size: .
cdr3_nt: TGTGCCAGCTCACCACAAGCTGGGCAGGGGGAAGGTCAGCCCCAGCATTTT
cdr3_aa: CASSPQAGQGEGQPQHF

j_call: TRBJ2-2
d_call: .
v_call: TRBV29-1
clone_size: .
cdr3_nt: TGCAGCGTTGAAGATCGGCGACACTCCACCGGGGAGCTGTTTTTT
cdr3_aa: CSVEDRRHSTGELFF

j_call: TRBJ2-1
d_call: TRBD2
v_call: TRBV3-1/TRBV3-2
clone_size: .
cdr3_nt: TGTGCCAGCTCTTCAGAGCGGGAGAGCAATGAGCAGTTCTTC
cdr3_aa: CASSSERESNEQFF

j_call: TRBJ2-7
d_call: TRBD2
v_call: TRBV11-2
clone_size: .
cdr3_nt: TGTGCCAGCAGCCCGGCAGCGGGAGGGTACGAGCAGTACTTC
cdr3_aa: CASSPAAGGYEQYF

j_call: TRBJ1-4
d_call: TRBD1
v_call: TRBV5-1
clone_size: .
cdr3_nt: TGCGCCAGCAGCTGGGGGGACAGATCAACTAATGAAAAACTGTTTTTT
cdr3_aa: CASSWGDRSTNEKLFF

j_call: TRBJ1-1
d_call: .
v_call: TRBV19
clone_size: .
cdr3_nt: TGTGCCAGTAGCAACCCCCTCGAGAGGGTGAGTAGGGCTGAAGCTTTCTTT
cdr3_aa: CASSNPLERVSRAEAFF

j_call: TRBJ2-3
d_call: .
v_call: TRBV24-1
clone_size: .
cdr3_nt: TGTGCCACCAGTGACTCCGGGAAAGGAACAGATACGCAGTATTTT
cdr3_aa: CATSDSGKGTDTQYF

j_call: TRBJ2-3
d_call: .
v_call: TRBV7-7
clone_size: .
cdr3_nt: TGTGCCAGCAGCTACGGGGTCGCTCACACAGATACGCAGTATTTT
cdr3_aa: CASSYGVAHTDTQYF

j_call: TRBJ2-2
d_call: TRBD2
v_call: TRBV5-4
clone_size: .
cdr3_nt: TGTGCCAGCAGCTTCGTAACTAGCGGGAGATACGCCGGGGAGCTGTTTTTT
cdr3_aa: CASSFVTSGRYAGELFF

j_call: TRBJ2-5
d_call: .
v_call: TRBV19
clone_size: .
cdr3_nt: TGTGCCAGTAGTTTCAGGGCTTCGGAGACCCAGTACTTC
cdr3_aa: CASSFRASETQYF

j_call: TRBJ2-3
d_call: .
v_call: TRBV7-2
clone_size: .
cdr3_nt: TGTGCCAGCAGCTTACAACGGGGAGATACGCAGTATTTT
cdr3_aa: CASSLQRGDTQYF

j_call: TRBJ2-5
d_call: TRBD2
v_call: TRBV9
clone_size: .
cdr3_nt: TGTGCCAGCAGCGTAGCTATGATGGGAGGGCTAGAGACCCAGTACTTC
cdr3_aa: CASSVAMMGGLETQYF

j_call: TRBJ2-3
d_call: .
v_call: TRBV25-1
clone_size: once
cdr3_nt: TGTGCCAGCAGTGAATGGAGGACTAGCACAGATACGCAGTATTTT
cdr3_aa: CASSEWRTSTDTQYF

j_call: TRBJ1-2
d_call: .
v_call: TRBV19
clone_size: .
cdr3_nt: TGTGCCAGTAGTATAGATCAGCTCGGCGGTGGCTACACCTTC
cdr3_aa: CASSIDQLGGGYTF

j_call: TRBJ2-2
d_call: TRBD2
v_call: TRBV3-1/TRBV3-2
clone_size: .
cdr3_nt: TGTGCCAGCAGCCAATCTACTAGCGTCAACACCGGGGAGCTGTTTTTT
cdr3_aa: CASSQSTSVNTGELFF

j_call: TRBJ2-5
d_call: .
v_call: TRBV30
clone_size: .
cdr3_nt: TGTGCCTGGGGAATACAACGCGAGACCCAGTACTTC
cdr3_aa: CAWGIQRETQYF

j_call: TRBJ1-1
d_call: TRBD1
v_call: TRBV5-1
clone_size: .
cdr3_nt: TGCGCCAGCAGTTTCGGACAGGGGTTCGCTGAAGCTTTCTTT
cdr3_aa: CASSFGQGFAEAFF

j_call: TRBJ1-6
d_call: .
v_call: TRBV3-1/TRBV3-2
clone_size: .
cdr3_nt: TGTGCCAGCAGCCAAGGTATGACCCGGGGTAATTCACCCCTCCACTTT
cdr3_aa: CASSQGMTRGNSPLHF

j_call: TRBJ2-5
d_call: TRBD2
v_call: TRBV5-1
clone_size: .
cdr3_nt: TGCGCCCGCCGCGGGGGGCCTAGCGGGGGAGAGACCCAGTACTTC
cdr3_aa: CARRGGPSGGETQYF

j_call: TRBJ1-5
d_call: TRBD1
v_call: TRBV6-6
clone_size: once
cdr3_nt: TGTGCCAGCAGCCTACAGGGGGCTGGCAATCAGCCCCAGCATTTT
cdr3_aa: CASSLQGAGNQPQHF

j_call: TRBJ1-4
d_call: TRBD1
v_call: TRBV6-1
clone_size: .
cdr3_nt: TGTGCCAGCAGTGAGAACAGGGGTAATGAAAAACTGTTTTTT
cdr3_aa: CASSENRGNEKLFF

j_call: TRBJ2-5
d_call: .
v_call: TRBV5-1
clone_size: .
cdr3_nt: TGCGCCAGCAGCGGAGGGAGTCAGGAGACCCAGTACTTC
cdr3_aa: CASSGGSQETQYF

j_call: TRBJ1-2
d_call: TRBD1
v_call: TRBV15
clone_size: .
cdr3_nt: TGTGCCACCAGCAGAGATGGACAGGGACGAGATGGCTACACCTTC
cdr3_aa: CATSRDGQGRDGYTF

j_call: TRBJ1-2
d_call: .
v_call: TRBV27
clone_size: .
cdr3_nt: TGTGCCAGCACCCTGGCTGGGGGCAGCTATGGCTACACCTTC
cdr3_aa: CASTLAGGSYGYTF

j_call: TRBJ1-2
d_call: .
v_call: TRBV19
clone_size: many
cdr3_nt: TGTGCCAGTAGCCCCCCAGGGCGAGGCTATGGCTACACCTTC
cdr3_aa: CASSPPGRGYGYTF